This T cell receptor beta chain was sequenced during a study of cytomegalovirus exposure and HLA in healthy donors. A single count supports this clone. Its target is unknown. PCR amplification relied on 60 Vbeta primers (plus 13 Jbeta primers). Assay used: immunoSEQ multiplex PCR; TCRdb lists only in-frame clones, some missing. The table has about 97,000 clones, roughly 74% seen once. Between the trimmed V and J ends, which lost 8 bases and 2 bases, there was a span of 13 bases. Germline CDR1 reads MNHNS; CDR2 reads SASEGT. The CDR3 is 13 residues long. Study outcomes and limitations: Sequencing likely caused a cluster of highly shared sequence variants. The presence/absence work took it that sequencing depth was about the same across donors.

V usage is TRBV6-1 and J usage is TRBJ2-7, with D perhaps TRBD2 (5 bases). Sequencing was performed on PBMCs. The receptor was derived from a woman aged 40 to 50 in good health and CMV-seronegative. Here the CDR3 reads CASAGSSPYEQYF. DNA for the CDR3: TGTGCCAGCGCTGGGAGCAGCCCCTACGAGCAGTACTTC.